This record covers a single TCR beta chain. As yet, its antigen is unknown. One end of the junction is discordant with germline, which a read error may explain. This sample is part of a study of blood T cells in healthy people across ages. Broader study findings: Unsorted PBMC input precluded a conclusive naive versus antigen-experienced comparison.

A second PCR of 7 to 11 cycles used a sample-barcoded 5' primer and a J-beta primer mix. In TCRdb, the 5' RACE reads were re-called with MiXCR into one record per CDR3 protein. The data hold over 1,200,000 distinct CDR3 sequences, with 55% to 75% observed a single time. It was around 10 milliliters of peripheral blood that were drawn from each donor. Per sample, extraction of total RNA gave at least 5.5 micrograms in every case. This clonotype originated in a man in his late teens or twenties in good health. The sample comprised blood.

The CDR3 sequence is CANSSSTRNTEAFF. The DNA of the CDR3 is TGTGCCAACAGTTCCTCGACCCGGAACACTGAAGCTTTCTTT. The chain couples TRBV6-5 to TRBJ1-1; the D is unclear. Germline V gene sequence: CDR1 MNHEY, CDR2 SVGAGI. The length of the CDR3 is 14 residues.